This section outlines one TCR beta chain sequence together with its context. What it recognizes is unknown. Trimming took 2 bases from V and 8 from J, leaving 16 bases between them. This CDR3 contains 15 residues. Germline V gene sequence: CDR1 MNHNS, CDR2 SASEGT. Sequenced by immunoSEQ multiplex PCR; TCRdb stores in-frame clones only, minus some. Among hundreds of thousands of clones listed, about 91% were seen once. This record comes from a study of shared clonotypes between healthy human individuals. General observations from the study: Non-shared clonotypes had lower generation probabilities than those shared by all four donors. Naive CD4 clonotypes overlapped across a few donors at 4.5% to 5.5%.

The naive CD8 subset, CD45RO-negative cells positively selected for CCR7, excluded terminally differentiated effector memory CD45RA+ cells. All donors qualified as healthy HIV-negative adults and had experienced no recent acute infections or vaccinations. Input material: naive CD8+ T cells sorted from blood. The sequence was obtained from a man under 40 in good health. This chain links TRBV6-1 with TRBJ2-1; D is unclear. CDR3 residues: CASSETRLHQDEQFF. CDR3 nucleotides: TGTGCCAGCAGTGAAACGAGACTGCACCAGGATGAGCAGTTCTTC.